The rows below give T cell receptor beta chains drawn from one sample of a study of identical twins' blood T cells. TCRdb independently ran MiXCR on the 5' RACE reads; one entry per CDR3 protein. The repertoire has a few hundred thousand distinct CDR3 sequences, 28% of them found once; the top ten carry more than 5.5%. Material: PBMCs. These receptors were collected from a woman aged 18-55 years in good health. Both conserved end residues are part of each CDR3. D genes are given only for firm matches. Part of the rows lack a size; the others show once, few, many or a class for expanded clones.

TRBJ2-5,-,-,TRBV10-2,CASSPRGETQYF,TGCGCCAGCAGCCCCAGGGGAGAGACCCAGTACTTC
TRBJ2-2,-,-,TRBV2,CASRKEMNTGGLFF,TGTGCCAGCAGGAAAGAAATGAACACCGGGGGGCTGTTTTTT
TRBJ2-7,TRBD2,few,TRBV20-1,CSAASATSGSYEQYF,TGCAGTGCTGCCTCGGCGACTAGCGGCTCCTACGAGCAGTACTTC
TRBJ2-5,-,-,TRBV11-2,CASSPSRQQETQYF,TGTGCCAGCAGCCCTTCGCGGCAACAAGAGACCCAGTACTTC
TRBJ1-1,-,many,TRBV20-1,CSVGGKRTEAFF,TGCAGTGTGGGAGGGAAGAGGACTGAAGCTTTCTTT
TRBJ2-2,-,few,TRBV19,CASSILDRDTGELFF,TGTGCCAGTAGTATTTTGGACAGAGACACCGGGGAGCTGTTTTTT
TRBJ1-2,-,many,TRBV4-1,CASSHPRQNFYGYTF,TGCGCCAGCAGCCACCCAAGACAGAACTTCTATGGCTACACCTTC
TRBJ1-4,TRBD1,-,TRBV7-9,CASSLRGGTGAEKLFF,TGTGCCAGCAGCTTACGGGGAGGGACAGGGGCTGAAAAACTGTTTTTT
TRBJ1-5,TRBD1,-,TRBV6-2/TRBV6-3,CASSYRPGQVFYQPQHF,TGTGCCAGCAGTTATCGTCCGGGACAGGTTTTCTATCAGCCCCAGCATTTT
TRBJ2-7,-,-,TRBV10-2,CASSEDQRVYDQYF,TGCGCCAGCAGTGAGGACCAAAGGGTCTACGATCAGTACTTC
TRBJ2-5,-,few,TRBV18,CASSPPDRETQYF,TGTGCCAGCTCACCACCGGATCGCGAGACCCAGTACTTC
TRBJ2-7,-,-,TRBV29-1,CSVEDHGSTYEQYF,TGCAGCGTTGAAGATCACGGCAGTACCTACGAGCAGTACTTC
TRBJ1-2,-,-,TRBV7-2,CASSLVVMTGPNF,TGTGCCAGCAGCTTAGTGGTTATGACAGGCCCAAATTTC
TRBJ2-1,-,-,TRBV14,CASSRGIPSYNEQFF,TGTGCCAGCAGCCGGGGGATTCCCTCCTACAATGAGCAGTTCTTC
TRBJ1-2,-,many,TRBV3-1,CASSVLSGYGYTF,TGTGCCAGCAGCGTTCTATCAGGGTATGGCTACACCTTC
TRBJ2-3,-,-,TRBV10-3,CAIRESLRTDTQYF,TGTGCCATCCGTGAAAGTCTCAGAACAGATACGCAGTATTTT
TRBJ1-1,-,once,TRBV9,CACSVYGGTEAFF,TGTGCCTGCAGCGTTTATGGGGGGACTGAAGCTTTCTTT
TRBJ1-2,-,few,TRBV5-1,CASSLDSEHGYTF,TGCGCCAGCAGCTTGGATTCCGAACATGGCTACACCTTC
TRBJ2-3,-,-,TRBV7-2,CASTSDTQYF,TGTGCCAGCACTTCAGATACGCAGTATTTT
TRBJ1-2,TRBD1,-,TRBV29-1,CSVLGQGIDGYTF,TGCAGCGTTCTCGGACAGGGGATCGACGGCTACACCTTC
TRBJ1-1,-,-,TRBV27,CASSFRKGISNTEAFF,TGTGCCAGCAGTTTTCGTAAGGGAATCTCGAACACTGAAGCTTTCTTT
TRBJ2-2,TRBD2,-,TRBV12-3/TRBV12-4,CASSAARSGRIDGELFF,TGTGCCAGCAGTGCCGCCAGGAGCGGGAGGATAGACGGGGAGCTGTTTTTT
TRBJ1-5,TRBD1,-,TRBV6-1,CASRTIRTGGSLSNQPQHF,TGTGCCAGCAGGACCATAAGGACAGGGGGCTCCCTTAGCAATCAGCCCCAGCATTTT
TRBJ1-2,-,-,TRBV29-1,CSVEGRREQGYTF,TGCAGCGTTGAAGGAAGAAGGGAGCAAGGCTACACCTTC
TRBJ1-1,-,few,TRBV7-9,CATTTGTLNTEAFF,TGTGCCACTACCACCGGGACACTGAACACTGAAGCTTTCTTT
TRBJ1-2,-,few,TRBV5-1,CASSLVVDSYGYTF,TGCGCCAGCAGCTTGGTTGTAGATTCCTATGGCTACACCTTC
TRBJ2-1,-,few,TRBV29-1,CSVEGHRGTGEQFF,TGCAGCGTTGAAGGGCACCGAGGAACCGGTGAGCAGTTCTTC
TRBJ1-5,-,-,TRBV5-1,CASSLEGGGNNQPQHF,TGCGCCAGCAGCTTGGAGGGGGGAGGGAACAATCAGCCCCAGCATTTT
TRBJ1-1,-,few,TRBV5-1,CASNLGGMTDLNTEAFF,TGCGCCAGCAACTTGGGGGGGATGACAGATCTGAACACTGAAGCTTTCTTT
TRBJ1-1,-,-,TRBV2,CASCRDCYRLSW,TGTGCCAGCTGCCGGGACTGTTATCGTCTGTCGTGG
TRBJ2-2,-,few,TRBV9,CASSVSGELFF,TGTGCCAGCAGCGTTTCCGGGGAGCTGTTTTTT
TRBJ1-2,-,-,TRBV6-4,CASRDTTYGYTF,TGTGCCAGCCGGGACACAACCTATGGCTACACCTTC
TRBJ2-2,TRBD1,few,TRBV19,CASSDRDRLNTGELFF,TGTGCCAGTAGCGATCGGGACAGACTTAACACCGGGGAGCTGTTTTTT
TRBJ1-2,-,few,TRBV11-2,CASSNRQLGGYTF,TGTGCCAGCAGCAACCGACAGTTGGGTGGCTACACCTTC
TRBJ2-7,TRBD2,few,TRBV19,CASSPRTSGYEQYF,TGTGCCAGTAGTCCCCGGACTAGCGGTTACGAGCAGTACTTC
TRBJ2-2,-,few,TRBV5-1,CACDGSVDGELFF,TGCGCCTGCGACGGGTCGGTCGACGGGGAGCTGTTTTTT
TRBJ2-1,-,-,TRBV6-5,CASSRIGRGGNVGANEQFF,TGTGCCAGCAGCAGAATCGGCAGGGGAGGTAATGTAGGGGCAAATGAGCAGTTCTTC
TRBJ2-1,TRBD2,-,TRBV11-2,CANSLALTSGGLNEQFF,TGTGCCAACAGCTTAGCCTTGACTAGCGGGGGGCTCAATGAGCAGTTCTTC
TRBJ1-1,TRBD1,few,TRBV5-1,CASSTQQGYTEAFF,TGCGCCAGCAGCACCCAACAGGGGTACACTGAAGCTTTCTTT
TRBJ1-4,-,-,TRBV20-1,CSARDLGPLKVF,TGCAGTGCTAGAGATCTGGGGCCGCTTAAGGTTTTT
TRBJ2-1,-,-,TRBV4-1,CASGLGLDYNEQFF,TGCGCCAGCGGCCTCGGACTGGATTACAATGAGCAGTTCTTC
TRBJ2-5,-,-,TRBV9,CASSGKEETQYF,TGTGCCAGCAGCGGGAAAGAAGAGACCCAGTACTTC
TRBJ1-1,TRBD1,-,TRBV29-1,CSVRDRGNTEAFF,TGCAGCGTACGGGACAGGGGGAACACTGAAGCTTTCTTT
TRBJ2-2,-,-,TRBV20-1,CSAAQGAGELFF,TGCAGTGCGGCCCAAGGGGCGGGGGAGCTGTTTTTT
TRBJ2-1,-,-,TRBV5-5,CASSLYSGNEQFF,TGTGCCAGCAGCTTGTACAGCGGCAATGAGCAGTTCTTC
TRBJ2-2,-,few,TRBV19,CASSIPGSTGELFF,TGTGCCAGTAGTATTCCAGGAAGCACCGGGGAGCTGTTTTTT
TRBJ1-1,-,few,TRBV6-5,CASSNRDTEAFF,TGTGCCAGCAGCAACAGGGACACTGAAGCTTTCTTT
TRBJ2-1,-,-,TRBV5-1,CASSLGVADNEQFF,TGCGCCAGCAGCTTGGGGGTGGCGGACAATGAGCAGTTCTTC
TRBJ2-1,-,-,TRBV7-6,CASSLYGYNEQFF,TGTGCCAGCAGCTTATACGGTTACAATGAGCAGTTCTTC
TRBJ1-2,-,-,TRBV29-1,CSVEWSGDYGYTF,TGCAGCGTTGAATGGTCAGGGGACTATGGCTACACCTTC
TRBJ2-1,TRBD2,-,TRBV3-1,CASSPLEGLAGGLIDEQFF,TGTGCCAGCAGCCCTCTCGAGGGACTAGCGGGAGGGCTTATCGATGAGCAGTTCTTC
TRBJ1-6,-,few,TRBV20-1,CSARGSSYNSPLHF,TGCAGTGCTAGAGGGAGCTCCTATAATTCACCCCTCCACTTT
TRBJ1-1,-,few,TRBV2,CASTRLTEAFF,TGTGCCAGCACGAGGCTTACTGAAGCTTTCTTT
TRBJ1-1,-,-,TRBV5-1,CASRPRSPVNTEAFF,TGCGCCAGCAGGCCCAGGAGCCCTGTGAACACTGAAGCTTTCTTT
TRBJ1-3,-,few,TRBV5-1,CASSLAGPSSGNTIYF,TGCGCCAGCAGCTTGGCAGGGCCTTCCTCTGGAAACACCATATATTTT
TRBJ1-5,-,once,TRBV9,CASSGGDLRQPQHF,TGTGCCAGCAGCGGAGGGGATTTACGTCAGCCCCAGCATTTT
TRBJ1-2,-,-,TRBV29-1,CSIAKRGDYGYTF,TGCAGCATCGCAAAACGGGGGGACTATGGCTACACCTTC
TRBJ1-4,-,-,TRBV6-6,CASSWGNRQELFF,TGTGCCAGCAGCTGGGGGAACCGACAGGAACTGTTTTTT
TRBJ2-5,TRBD1,-,TRBV12-3/TRBV12-4,CASFSGRGLETQYF,TGTGCCAGCTTCTCTGGTAGGGGGCTTGAGACCCAGTACTTC
TRBJ2-2,-,-,TRBV6-2/TRBV6-3,CASSYSSRELFF,TGTGCCAGCAGTTACTCGTCTCGGGAGCTGTTTTTT